What follows is one T cell receptor (beta chain) and its context. This specimen comes from a study of regulatory T cells in long-lasting Graves disease. Combining iRepertoire HTBI primers with Arm-PCR of CDR3 regions, the authors built TCR beta libraries. TCRdb re-called the multiplex PCR reads through MiXCR, storing one row per CDR3 protein. The sample lists around 320,000 distinct CDR3 sequences; around 15% were seen once. Time point given: newly diagnosed GD, antithyroid drugs for less than 3 months. TCR sequences were obtained from RNA taken from PBMCs. This sample also appeared in a second study, on T cells in Graves' hyperthyroidism and ophthalmopathy. According to that study: In the blood, most expanded thyroid clonotypes above 0.001 appeared as well. Before onset, ophthalmopathy was predicted by the model a median roughly 6.8 months earlier.

The sequence was collected from a man in his forties or fifties with Graves disease. Source: peripheral blood mononuclear cells (PBMCs), taken at new diagnosis, from a patient treated with antithyroid drugs.

The CDR3 sequence: CASSQLVRTLVGGYTF. The DNA of the CDR3 is TGCGCCAGCAGCCAATTAGTTAGGACTTTGGTCGGCGGCTACACCTTC. This chain uses TRBV4-1 with TRBJ1-2; D remains unclear. Trimming cost V 2 bases and J 8 bases, with 21 bases left between them. The CDR3 is 16 residues long. Germline V gene data show CDR1 as MGHRA and CDR2 as YSYEKL.